The T cell receptor (beta chain) under discussion was sequenced for a study of PD-1 blockade in classical Hodgkin lymphoma. General study points: Reported findings placed baseline TCR diversity lower in newly diagnosed patients (compared with healthy donors). CD4+ TCR diversity climbed significantly by C4D1, unlike CD8+ TCR diversity.

The method was immunoSEQ multiplex PCR; TCRdb's version includes in-frame clones alone and lacks a portion of them. The sample records about 39,000 clones, around four fifths being singletons. Specified time point: cycle 4 day 1 (C4D1), after 6 weeks of nivolumab. Each and every patient relapsed after autologous stem cell transplantation, and patients got differing brentuximab vedotin exposure. V lost 2 bases and J lost 0; bases outside the gene matches: 1. This CDR3 contains 14 residues. The V gene's germline CDR1 is SGDLS and CDR2 YYNGEE. About this clone itself: Its antigen remains unknown.

The receptor comes from a human donor with classical Hodgkin lymphoma. This chain joins TRBV9 and TRBJ2-5; 7 bases align to TRBD1. This material consisted of peripheral blood mononuclear cells (PBMCs), taken before the fourth cycle of nivolumab. CDR3 coding DNA: TGTGCCAGCAGCGTCGGACAGGACCAAGAGACCCAGTACTTC. Translated: CASSVGQDQETQYF.